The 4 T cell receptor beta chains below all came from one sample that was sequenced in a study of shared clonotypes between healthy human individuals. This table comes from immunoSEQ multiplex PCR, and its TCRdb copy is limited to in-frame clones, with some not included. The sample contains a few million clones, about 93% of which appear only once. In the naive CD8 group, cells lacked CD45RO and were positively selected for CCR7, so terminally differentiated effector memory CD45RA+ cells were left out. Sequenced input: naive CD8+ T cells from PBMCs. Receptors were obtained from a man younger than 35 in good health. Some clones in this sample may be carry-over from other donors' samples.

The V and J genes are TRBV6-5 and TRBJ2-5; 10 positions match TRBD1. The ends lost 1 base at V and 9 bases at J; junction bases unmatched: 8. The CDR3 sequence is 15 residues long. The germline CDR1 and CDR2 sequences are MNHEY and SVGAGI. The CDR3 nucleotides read TGTGCCAGCAGTTACTATGGGGGACAGGGGACGTCCCAGTACTTC. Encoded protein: CASSYYGGQGTSQYF.

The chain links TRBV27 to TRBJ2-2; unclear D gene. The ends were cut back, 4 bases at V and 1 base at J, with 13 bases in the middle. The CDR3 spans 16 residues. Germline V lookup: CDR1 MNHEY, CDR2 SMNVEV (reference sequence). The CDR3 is CASSSMGPMNTGELFF. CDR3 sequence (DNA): TGTGCCAGCAGTTCCATGGGCCCGATGAACACCGGGGAGCTGTTTTTT.

The CDR3 loop reads CASSPSWGPYNEQFF. CDR3 sequence (DNA): TGTGCCAGCAGTCCCTCTTGGGGCCCCTACAATGAGCAGTTCTTC. This chain joins TRBV27 and TRBJ2-1; possibly TRBD1 for D (5 bases). The V end was cut by 5 bases, the J end by 2 bases, with 13 bases between. The germline gives CDR1 MNHEY, CDR2 SMNVEV (reference sequence). The CDR3 has 15 amino acids.

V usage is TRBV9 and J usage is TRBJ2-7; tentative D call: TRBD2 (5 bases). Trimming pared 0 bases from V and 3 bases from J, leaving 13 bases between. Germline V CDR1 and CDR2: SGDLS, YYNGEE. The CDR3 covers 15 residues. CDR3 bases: TGTGCCAGCAGCGTAGTTCCTAGCCCCCTCTACGAGCAGTACTTC. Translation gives CASSVVPSPLYEQYF.